This T cell receptor (beta chain) was documented in a study of shared clonotypes between healthy human individuals. Turning to the study itself: CD4 naive and memory got three plates each, CD8 naive two, CD8 memory one.

TCRdb's table, derived via immunoSEQ multiplex PCR, lists solely in-frame clones and lacks some. The data contain 100,000 to 120,000 clones, about 70% of them singletons. The count of this clone is one. Per germline, CDR1 SEHNR and CDR2 FQNEAQ (reference sequence). The CDR3 consists of 18 residues. Trimming pared 1 base from V and 0 bases from J, leaving 16 bases between. The specimen was memory CD8+ T cells sorted from blood. Described subset: CD45RO+ cells pooled with CCR7-negative TemRA cells. The TCR sequence derives from a young woman in good health. The V and J genes are TRBV7-9 and TRBJ2-4; possible D gene TRBD2, 6 bases. The CDR3 nucleotides read TGTGCCAGCAGCTTAGGGGGCGGGGTCCGGCTAGCCAAAAACATTCAGTACTTC. Translated, it gives CASSLGGGVRLAKNIQYF.